This TCR beta chain originates from a study of cytomegalovirus exposure and HLA in healthy donors (dated by TCRdb to 2016 to 2017). Context from the whole study: A later analysis indicated that the 120 validation repertoires were generated on the platform also employed for the 670 or so repertoires of the first cohort. The aim of the study was to test whether cataloging public T cell receptors could identify signatures of past pathogen exposure. High-throughput TCR immunosequencing, statistical association of individual TCRs with disease status, and machine learning were combined to predict cytomegalovirus infection status. In addition to the first cohort of 650 to 750 subjects, a separate validation cohort of 120 different subjects was used.

Separate from the roughly 660-subject first cohort, the validation cohort of 90 to 150 subjects was the group to which the donors belonged. The library came from the immunoSEQ multiplex PCR assay. As for how the authors treated the data: To diagnose cytomegalovirus status from the catalog of TCR beta chain sequences, a statistical classification framework was built. Sourced from immuneACCESS, this table was stored by TCRdb with only in-frame sequences that have V and J called. A share of the clones is absent; for the studies checked, an unresolved V gene accounts for under half, and the remainder has no known explanation. That table furnishes V, J and clone size, whereas the DNA furnished D and trimming. Present in this sample are tens of thousands of clones, roughly 95% of which were seen just once. The top ten clonotypes cover approximately 2.5% of the sample. Broad study findings and their caveats: A later analysis lacked HLA typing for the validation cohort, so it scored co-occurrence in that cohort across all 120 repertoires. A total of fewer than 200 TCR beta chains were listed by the study as associated with cytomegalovirus. Of the cluster scores, roughly 93% were above 0 in a later analysis, which found that TCRs clustered in the first cohort also tended to co-occur in the 95 to 150 validation repertoires. Cytomegalovirus status was reported to be diagnosed by the classifier with high specificity and sensitivity in both the original and validation cohorts. The authors suggested that the approach could potentially be generalized to other disease states and immunological phenotypes. Across donors, most TCR sequences were observed very rarely, whereas some public TCRs were present in many individuals. A few of the identified cytomegalovirus-associated TCR beta chains were confirmed in vitro to be specific for cytomegalovirus antigens.

The CDR3 has 16 amino acids, counting the end cysteine and phenylalanine. Only the CDR3 portion is preserved as DNA: 48 bases, with reading frame beginning at the first base. Looking up the germline V gene yields CDR1 SGHAT and CDR2 FQNNGV. Trimming takes 2 bases off V and 5 bases off J; junction bases not matched to a gene: 8. As to this clone: No antigen is known for it. There are no base qualities to consult, and no much larger clone falls within one base.

The chain is assembled from TRBV11-2 and TRBJ2-1; 8 bases in the junction line up with TRBD1. Sequencing input: PBMCs. The receptor was isolated from a man younger than 35 in good health and CMV-seronegative. The nucleotides read TGTGCCAGCAGCTTAAGTACGCCCAGGGGGCACAATGAGCAGTTCTTC. This translates into CASSLSTPRGHNEQFF.